There are a few counts of the clone carrying this TCR beta chain. Its specificity is unknown. At the time of sampling, donors were nominally healthy, though unrecorded immune exposures were likely. These data belong to a study of cytomegalovirus exposure and HLA in healthy donors. Whole-study results and caveats: Common viral pathogens seemed to be connected with several of the most significant clusters, according to a later analysis.

In the PCR, 60 Vbeta and 13 Jbeta primers were used. Method: immunoSEQ multiplex PCR; TCRdb's copy keeps in-frame clones and lacks some. The sample has around 180,000 clones; roughly 75% are singletons. V was shortened by 4 bases and J by 8 bases, with 13 bases between the two germline ends. From germline, CDR1 is SGHNT and CDR2 YYREEE (reference sequence). The CDR3 covers 14 residues. The specimen sequenced was PBMCs. The J gene is TRBJ1-6, the V gene TRBV5-4; a possible D gene is TRBD1 (6 bases). This clonotype was sampled from a man between 35 and 55 years old in good health and CMV-seronegative. For the CDR3, the DNA is TGTGCCAGCAGCACCACAGGGAGCGATTCACCCCTCCACTTT. This encodes CASSTTGSDSPLHF.